These 3 T cell receptor beta chains share one sample of origin, sequenced in a study of OX40 agonist ivuxolimab in advanced cancers. The protocol was immunoSEQ multiplex PCR, while the TCRdb copy is restricted to in-frame clones and leaves out a portion. The sample carries some 60,000 clones, 75% to 90% recorded once. Specimen: CD4+ or CD8+ T cells sorted from blood, collected in a trial of the OX40 agonist ivuxolimab. These receptors originate from an adult with an advanced solid tumor such as melanoma, head and neck, liver or kidney cancer.

The chain employs TRBV7-3 and TRBJ2-2, with D possibly being TRBD1 (7 bases). The length of the CDR3 is 16 residues. Trimming stripped 2 bases from V and 5 bases from J, with 15 bases between. Germline CDR1 and CDR2: SGHTA and FQGTGA. The CDR3 DNA reads TGTGCCAGCAGCTTAGATAAGCCAGGGGGGACCGGGGAGCTGTTTTTT. This sequence encodes CASSLDKPGGTGELFF.

Only one count was recorded for this clone. The chain links TRBV7-8 to TRBJ2-5; D call uncertain. In germline, CDR1 is SGHVS, CDR2 FQNEAQ. This CDR3 spans 11 amino acids. The V and J ends lost 3 bases and 5 bases respectively, with 4 bases between them. The DNA for the CDR3 is TGTGCCAGCAGCTTCTTGGAGACCCAGTACTTC. This sequence encodes CASSFLETQYF.

The chain is built from TRBV30 and TRBJ2-2; the match to TRBD1 covers 8 bases. CDR1 and CDR2 from the germline V gene are GTSNPN and SVGIG (reference sequence). The V segment lost 0 bases and the J segment 1 base; nucleotides outside the gene matches: 4. CDR3 length: 16 residues. The CDR3 coding sequence is TGTGCCTGGAGTGTACCCGGGACAGGGAACACCGGGGAGCTGTTTTTT. It yields the protein CAWSVPGTGNTGELFF.